The next 8 T cell receptor beta chains were all read from a single sample in a study of T-cell reconstitution after alpha-beta-depleted transplantation in children. Preparing the TCRbeta library involved the use of unique molecular identifiers. TCRdb used MiXCR to reprocess the PCR reads, holding one entry per CDR3 protein. The sample records approximately 980,000 distinct CDR3 sequences, roughly 29% being singletons. The sample was PBMCs, mostly from graft donor cells, taken 360 days after TCRalphabeta/CD19-depleted stem cell transplant. These receptors came from a boy in the first two years of life who had a stem cell transplant for SCID, so the T cells may come from the graft donor.

This clonotype came up a few times. The chain has TRBV29-1 and TRBJ1-2; D is undetermined. The CDR3 is 15 amino acids. In germline, CDR1 is SQVTM, CDR2 ANQGSEA. Trimming shortened V by 4 bases and J by 1 base, and 16 bases separated the two germline ends. The CDR3 sequence: CSVGRYLKSNYGYTF. For the CDR3, the DNA is TGCAGCGTTGGACGATATTTAAAGAGTAACTATGGCTACACCTTC.

The rearrangement uses TRBV12-3 or TRBV12-4 and TRBJ1-1; no reliable D call. Trimming took 3 bases from V and 4 from J, leaving 9 bases between them. This CDR3 has 13 residues. The CDR3 bases are TGTGCCAGCAGTTTTCGGAGGGTCACTGAAGCTTTCTTT. Translated: CASSFRRVTEAFF.

This clonotype occurred a few times. J is TRBJ2-3 and V is TRBV7-2, with TRBD2 matching 8 bases. This CDR3 spans 17 amino acids. V dropped 1 base and J dropped 6; count of bases not matched to a gene: 12. Germline assignment: CDR1 SGHTA and CDR2 FQGNSA. The CDR3 region is CASSLGFAGGLGDTQYF. CDR3 bases: TGTGCCAGCAGCTTAGGGTTTGCGGGGGGCCTCGGGGATACGCAGTATTTT.

Only a few counts were recorded for this clonotype. CDR3 sequence reads: CSARRPTGTGELFF. In DNA form, the CDR3 reads TGCAGTGCCCGCCGTCCGACAGGAACCGGGGAGCTGTTTTTT. J is TRBJ2-2 and V is TRBV20-1; a possible D gene is TRBD1 (6 bases). Trimming removed 6 bases from V and 5 bases from J, with 16 bases in between. CDR3 length equals 14 residues. Germline V gene lookup returns CDR1 DFQATT and CDR2 SNEGSKA (reference sequence).

This sequence joins TRBV7-3 and TRBJ2-7; D possibly corresponds to TRBD2 (6 bases). Germline assignment: CDR1 SGHTA and CDR2 FQGTGA. The germline V and J ends were trimmed by 0 bases and 5 bases, with 14 bases remaining between them. The CDR3 has 15 amino acids. The CDR3 region has the DNA TGTGCCAGCAGCTTAACGTCGGAGGGTCTACACGAGCAGTACTTC. Translation gives CASSLTSEGLHEQYF.

This rearrangement joins TRBV4-3 to TRBJ2-7, with TRBD1 identical over 9 bases. This CDR3 has 15 residues. V trimming: 0 bases; J trimming: 3 bases; junction bases outside the gene matches: 3. CDR1 LGHNA and CDR2 YSLEER come from the germline V gene. The CDR3 is CASSQDGDRVYEQYF. The CDR3 nucleotides read TGCGCCAGCAGCCAAGATGGGGACAGGGTCTACGAGCAGTACTTC.

In this sample, this clonotype turned up a few times. The conserved phenylalanine or tryptophan is not found at the CDR3 terminus, so this likely reflects a read error. The V and J genes are TRBV6-1 and TRBJ1-2; no definite D call. Germline V gene data show CDR1 as MNHNS and CDR2 as SASEGT. This CDR3 spans 13 amino acids. With 6 bases removed from V and 4 bases from J, the gap between germline ends came to 12 bases. CDR3 in amino acids: CASRRTEFYGYTC. For the CDR3, the DNA is TGTGCCAGCAGGAGAACAGAGTTCTATGGCTACACCTGC.

This clonotype was recorded a few times. A much larger clone sits a single nucleotide away, making a read error possible. This chain uses TRBV7-9 with TRBJ2-7; D ambiguous. V was cut by 0 bases and J by 6 bases, with 3 bases left in between. The CDR3 extends over 11 amino acids. Germline V gene data show CDR1 as SEHNR and CDR2 as FQNEAQ (reference sequence). CDR3 region: CASSLAPEQYF. CDR3 nucleotide sequence: TGTGCCAGCAGCTTAGCGCCCGAGCAGTACTTC. The full variable domain, in which reference TRBV7-9 and TRBJ2-7 provide the parts outside the CDR3, is DTGVSQNPRHKITKRGQNVTFRCDPISEHNRLYWYRQTLGQGPEFLTYFQNEAQLEKSRLLSDRFSAERPKGSFSTLEIQRTEQGDSAMYLCASSLAPEQYFGPGTRLTVT.